This is a list of T cell receptor beta chains from one sample in a study of Ad26.COV2.S vaccination and SARS-CoV-2 variants. The data were produced by immunoSEQ multiplex PCR, yet TCRdb's version contains in-frame clones alone and is incomplete. The table has 400,000 to 450,000 clones, around 90% seen once. Here the sequenced sample was peripheral blood, taken in a trial of Ad26.COV2.S vaccine versus placebo. The receptors here all came from a person between 18 and 65 years old who received the Ad26.COV2.S COVID-19 vaccine or a placebo. CDR3s include the opening cysteine and the closing phenylalanine or tryptophan. A D gene is named only where the DNA matches it firmly. Expanded clones are given a class, and other clones once, few, many or no size at all.

clone size: NA
J gene: TRBJ1-2
V gene: TRBV3-1/TRBV3-2
D gene: NA
CDR3 protein: CASSSWDKNGYTF
CDR3 DNA: TGTGCCAGCAGCTCCTGGGACAAAAATGGCTACACCTTC

clone size: NA
J gene: TRBJ2-1
V gene: TRBV5-1
D gene: NA
CDR3 protein: CASSLSTTNNEQFF
CDR3 DNA: TGCGCCAGCAGCTTGTCCACCACCAACAATGAGCAGTTCTTC

clone size: few
J gene: TRBJ2-7
V gene: TRBV14
D gene: NA
CDR3 protein: CASSHPGNEQYF
CDR3 DNA: TGTGCCAGCAGCCATCCAGGGAACGAGCAGTACTTC

clone size: NA
J gene: TRBJ2-1
V gene: TRBV25-1
D gene: TRBD2
CDR3 protein: CASSDLAGGDNEQFF
CDR3 DNA: TGTGCCAGCAGTGATCTAGCGGGAGGGGACAATGAGCAGTTCTTC

clone size: NA
J gene: TRBJ2-1
V gene: TRBV7-6
D gene: NA
CDR3 protein: CASSAVTSAFDNEQFF
CDR3 DNA: TGTGCCAGCAGCGCCGTAACTAGTGCTTTCGACAATGAGCAGTTCTTC

clone size: NA
J gene: TRBJ1-5
V gene: TRBV5-6
D gene: NA
CDR3 protein: CASSQAGMQPQHF
CDR3 DNA: TGTGCCAGCAGCCAAGCCGGTATGCAGCCCCAGCATTTT

clone size: NA
J gene: TRBJ2-1
V gene: TRBV27
D gene: NA
CDR3 protein: CASYGDTGGLLGYNEQFF
CDR3 DNA: TGTGCCAGCTACGGGGACACGGGAGGTCTGCTCGGTTACAATGAGCAGTTCTTC

clone size: NA
J gene: TRBJ2-1
V gene: TRBV3-1/TRBV3-2
D gene: TRBD2
CDR3 protein: CASSQGGGGPGEQFF
CDR3 DNA: TGTGCCAGCAGCCAAGGGGGGGGAGGGCCTGGTGAGCAGTTCTTC

clone size: once
J gene: TRBJ1-1
V gene: TRBV7-9
D gene: NA
CDR3 protein: CASSLSAMDGPVF
CDR3 DNA: TGTGCCAGCAGCTTATCGGCGATGGACGGCCCGGTCTTT

clone size: NA
J gene: TRBJ2-2
V gene: TRBV7-8
D gene: NA
CDR3 protein: CASSPTWSPNTGELFF
CDR3 DNA: TGTGCCAGCAGCCCTACTTGGAGCCCGAACACCGGGGAGCTGTTTTTT

clone size: NA
J gene: TRBJ2-5
V gene: TRBV5-4
D gene: NA
CDR3 protein: CASTQRDGQETQYF
CDR3 DNA: TGTGCCAGCACCCAGAGGGACGGCCAAGAGACCCAGTACTTC

clone size: NA
J gene: TRBJ1-1
V gene: TRBV5-3
D gene: NA
CDR3 protein: CARSTRDTRDTEAFF
CDR3 DNA: TGTGCCAGAAGCACCCGGGACACTCGGGACACTGAAGCTTTCTTT

clone size: few
J gene: TRBJ1-4
V gene: TRBV3-1/TRBV3-2
D gene: NA
CDR3 protein: CASRQVPSTNEKLFF
CDR3 DNA: TGTGCCAGCAGACAGGTCCCTTCAACTAATGAAAAACTGTTTTTT

clone size: few
J gene: TRBJ2-7
V gene: TRBV6-5
D gene: NA
CDR3 protein: CASSYSRAKGSYEQYF
CDR3 DNA: TGTGCCAGCAGTTACTCGAGGGCAAAGGGATCCTACGAGCAGTACTTC

clone size: NA
J gene: TRBJ1-5
V gene: TRBV12-3/TRBV12-4
D gene: NA
CDR3 protein: CASSWTVDQPQHF
CDR3 DNA: TGTGCCAGCAGTTGGACAGTCGATCAGCCCCAGCATTTT

clone size: NA
J gene: TRBJ1-5
V gene: TRBV30
D gene: NA
CDR3 protein: CAWSVPGGQPQHF
CDR3 DNA: TGTGCCTGGAGTGTACCTGGGGGTCAGCCCCAGCATTTT

clone size: NA
J gene: TRBJ2-3
V gene: TRBV5-6
D gene: NA
CDR3 protein: CASSFNLASNTDTQYF
CDR3 DNA: TGTGCCAGCAGCTTTAATCTAGCGTCAAACACAGATACGCAGTATTTT

clone size: NA
J gene: TRBJ2-6
V gene: TRBV3-1/TRBV3-2
D gene: NA
CDR3 protein: CASSGSSGANVLTF
CDR3 DNA: TGTGCCAGCAGCGGGAGCTCTGGGGCCAACGTCCTGACTTTC

clone size: NA
J gene: TRBJ2-1
V gene: TRBV5-1
D gene: NA
CDR3 protein: CASSLGHARVNEQFF
CDR3 DNA: TGCGCCAGCAGCTTGGGTCATGCCAGGGTCAATGAGCAGTTCTTC

clone size: NA
J gene: TRBJ2-3
V gene: TRBV5-1
D gene: NA
CDR3 protein: CASSLARIGAWDTQYF
CDR3 DNA: TGCGCCAGCAGCTTGGCCCGAATAGGGGCGTGGGATACGCAGTATTTT

clone size: NA
J gene: TRBJ1-6
V gene: TRBV5-1
D gene: TRBD1
CDR3 protein: CASSTGTGLSPLHF
CDR3 DNA: TGCGCCAGCAGCACTGGGACAGGGCTTTCACCCCTCCACTTT

clone size: NA
J gene: TRBJ1-1
V gene: TRBV20-1
D gene: TRBD1
CDR3 protein: CSASGITGAFAEAFF
CDR3 DNA: TGCAGTGCTAGTGGTATTACAGGGGCGTTCGCTGAAGCTTTCTTT

clone size: NA
J gene: TRBJ1-5
V gene: TRBV30
D gene: NA
CDR3 protein: CAWSEGNSNQPQHF
CDR3 DNA: TGTGCCTGGAGTGAGGGGAATAGCAATCAGCCCCAGCATTTT

clone size: NA
J gene: TRBJ1-3
V gene: TRBV11-2
D gene: NA
CDR3 protein: CASSLAGVGGTIYF
CDR3 DNA: TGTGCCAGCAGCTTGGCAGGGGTCGGAGGGACCATATATTTT

clone size: NA
J gene: TRBJ2-1
V gene: TRBV19
D gene: NA
CDR3 protein: CASSIDPDVVRSSYNEQFF
CDR3 DNA: TGTGCCAGTAGTATAGATCCAGATGTTGTCCGGAGCTCCTACAATGAGCAGTTCTTC

clone size: NA
J gene: TRBJ2-1
V gene: TRBV6-6
D gene: NA
CDR3 protein: CASSYRTEYNEQFF
CDR3 DNA: TGTGCCAGCAGTTATAGGACGGAGTACAATGAGCAGTTCTTC

clone size: NA
J gene: TRBJ2-2
V gene: TRBV4-3
D gene: NA
CDR3 protein: CASSQGGATGELFF
CDR3 DNA: TGCGCCAGCAGCCAGGGGGGGGCAACCGGGGAGCTGTTTTTT

clone size: NA
J gene: TRBJ2-1
V gene: TRBV11-1
D gene: TRBD2
CDR3 protein: CASSRLAASYNEQFF
CDR3 DNA: TGTGCCAGCAGCCGACTAGCGGCCTCCTACAATGAGCAGTTCTTC

clone size: NA
J gene: TRBJ2-3
V gene: TRBV6-5
D gene: NA
CDR3 protein: CASSSYRVTDTQYF
CDR3 DNA: TGTGCCAGCAGTTCCTACAGGGTCACAGATACGCAGTATTTT

clone size: NA
J gene: TRBJ1-2
V gene: TRBV7-9
D gene: NA
CDR3 protein: CAILPRGFTYGYTF
CDR3 DNA: TGTGCCATCTTACCCAGGGGTTTTACCTATGGCTACACCTTC

clone size: NA
J gene: TRBJ2-3
V gene: TRBV4-2
D gene: NA
CDR3 protein: CASSQVPDSADTQYF
CDR3 DNA: TGTGCCAGCAGCCAAGTCCCGGACAGCGCAGATACGCAGTATTTT

clone size: NA
J gene: TRBJ2-3
V gene: TRBV7-3
D gene: TRBD2
CDR3 protein: CASSVGTSGTDTQYF
CDR3 DNA: TGTGCCAGCAGCGTAGGGACTAGCGGCACAGATACGCAGTATTTT

clone size: NA
J gene: TRBJ2-6
V gene: TRBV5-5
D gene: NA
CDR3 protein: CASRQVGARVITGANVLTF
CDR3 DNA: TGTGCCAGCAGACAAGTAGGGGCCAGGGTCATAACTGGGGCCAACGTCCTGACTTTC

clone size: NA
J gene: TRBJ2-7
V gene: TRBV6-5
D gene: NA
CDR3 protein: CASNPGVSYEQYF
CDR3 DNA: TGTGCCAGCAACCCGGGGGTATCCTACGAGCAGTACTTC

clone size: once
J gene: TRBJ2-7
V gene: TRBV5-4
D gene: TRBD2
CDR3 protein: CASSSMTSGNPHSYEQYF
CDR3 DNA: TGTGCCAGCAGCTCCATGACTAGCGGGAACCCCCACTCCTACGAGCAGTACTTC

clone size: NA
J gene: TRBJ1-1
V gene: TRBV29-1
D gene: NA
CDR3 protein: CSTKTGEGTEAFF
CDR3 DNA: TGCAGCACAAAAACGGGGGAAGGCACTGAAGCTTTCTTT

clone size: NA
J gene: TRBJ2-5
V gene: TRBV7-2
D gene: TRBD2
CDR3 protein: CASSTRLAGGQETQYF
CDR3 DNA: TGTGCCAGCAGCACCCGACTAGCGGGAGGGCAAGAGACCCAGTACTTC

clone size: NA
J gene: TRBJ1-3
V gene: TRBV5-4
D gene: NA
CDR3 protein: CASSGGRNTIYF
CDR3 DNA: TGTGCCAGCAGCGGTGGAAGAAACACCATATATTTT

clone size: once
J gene: TRBJ2-1
V gene: TRBV6-2/TRBV6-3
D gene: TRBD1
CDR3 protein: CASSYSWDRGYNEQFF
CDR3 DNA: TGTGCCAGCAGTTACTCATGGGACAGGGGATACAATGAGCAGTTCTTC

clone size: NA
J gene: TRBJ2-1
V gene: TRBV3-1/TRBV3-2
D gene: NA
CDR3 protein: CASRLRDSYNEQFF
CDR3 DNA: TGTGCCAGCAGACTCCGGGACTCCTACAATGAGCAGTTCTTC

clone size: NA
J gene: TRBJ2-7
V gene: TRBV7-9
D gene: NA
CDR3 protein: CASSLDERNRPYEQYF
CDR3 DNA: TGTGCCAGCAGCTTAGACGAACGAAATCGCCCCTACGAGCAGTACTTC

clone size: NA
J gene: TRBJ1-1
V gene: TRBV11-2
D gene: NA
CDR3 protein: CASGSSEAFF
CDR3 DNA: TGTGCCAGCGGGTCTTCCGAAGCTTTCTTT

clone size: NA
J gene: TRBJ1-1
V gene: TRBV19
D gene: NA
CDR3 protein: CASSTTNTVRDTEAFF
CDR3 DNA: TGTGCCAGTAGTACAACCAACACAGTCAGGGACACTGAAGCTTTCTTT

clone size: NA
J gene: TRBJ2-7
V gene: TRBV7-9
D gene: NA
CDR3 protein: CASSLGETGAYEQYF
CDR3 DNA: TGTGCCAGCAGCTTAGGGGAGACAGGCGCCTACGAGCAGTACTTC

clone size: NA
J gene: TRBJ2-3
V gene: TRBV5-6
D gene: NA
CDR3 protein: CASSSQIRGASFAQYF
CDR3 DNA: TGTGCCAGCAGCTCACAAATTCGGGGGGCGAGTTTTGCGCAGTATTTT

clone size: NA
J gene: TRBJ2-1
V gene: TRBV11-2
D gene: NA
CDR3 protein: CASSRRGSYNEQFF
CDR3 DNA: TGTGCCAGCAGCCGAAGGGGCTCCTACAATGAGCAGTTCTTC

clone size: NA
J gene: TRBJ2-1
V gene: TRBV4-3
D gene: NA
CDR3 protein: CASSQESDGHYNEQFF
CDR3 DNA: TGCGCCAGCAGCCAAGAGAGCGACGGACACTACAATGAGCAGTTCTTC

clone size: NA
J gene: TRBJ2-5
V gene: TRBV19
D gene: NA
CDR3 protein: CASSLRGSQETQYF
CDR3 DNA: TGTGCCAGTAGTTTGAGGGGAAGCCAAGAGACCCAGTACTTC

clone size: NA
J gene: TRBJ2-1
V gene: TRBV10-2
D gene: TRBD2
CDR3 protein: CASSEGGRANEQFF
CDR3 DNA: TGCGCCAGCAGTGAAGGCGGGAGGGCCAATGAGCAGTTCTTC

clone size: NA
J gene: TRBJ2-7
V gene: TRBV1
D gene: NA
CDR3 protein: CTSSLRAGKVYEQYF
CDR3 DNA: TGCACCAGCAGCCTCCGAGCGGGAAAGGTGTACGAGCAGTACTTC

clone size: NA
J gene: TRBJ2-1
V gene: TRBV27
D gene: TRBD2
CDR3 protein: CASSSGTSGRRSYNEQFF
CDR3 DNA: TGTGCCAGCAGTTCCGGGACTAGCGGGAGGCGCTCCTACAATGAGCAGTTCTTC

clone size: NA
J gene: TRBJ1-1
V gene: TRBV9
D gene: TRBD1
CDR3 protein: CASSAIGTGWNTEAFF
CDR3 DNA: TGTGCCAGCAGCGCCATCGGGACAGGGTGGAACACTGAAGCTTTCTTT

clone size: NA
J gene: TRBJ2-7
V gene: TRBV5-4
D gene: TRBD2
CDR3 protein: CASSPGGLAGYEQYF
CDR3 DNA: TGTGCCAGCAGCCCAGGAGGACTAGCGGGCTACGAGCAGTACTTC

clone size: NA
J gene: TRBJ2-7
V gene: TRBV11-2
D gene: NA
CDR3 protein: CASSLRLRDAYEQYF
CDR3 DNA: TGTGCCAGCAGCTTAAGATTGCGGGACGCCTACGAGCAGTACTTC

clone size: NA
J gene: TRBJ2-1
V gene: TRBV14
D gene: NA
CDR3 protein: CASSQGDAYNEQFF
CDR3 DNA: TGTGCCAGCAGCCAAGGGGACGCCTATAATGAGCAGTTCTTC

clone size: NA
J gene: TRBJ2-3
V gene: TRBV5-8
D gene: NA
CDR3 protein: CASSPRGLGGSDTQYF
CDR3 DNA: TGTGCCAGCAGCCCCCGTGGTCTAGGCGGGTCAGATACGCAGTATTTT

clone size: NA
J gene: TRBJ1-2
V gene: TRBV3-1/TRBV3-2
D gene: NA
CDR3 protein: CASRPGDNYGYTF
CDR3 DNA: TGTGCCAGCAGGCCCGGAGATAACTATGGCTACACCTTC

clone size: NA
J gene: TRBJ2-1
V gene: TRBV15
D gene: TRBD2
CDR3 protein: CATSRGGSGYNEQFF
CDR3 DNA: TGTGCCACCAGCAGAGGGGGTAGCGGGTACAATGAGCAGTTCTTC

clone size: NA
J gene: TRBJ1-1
V gene: TRBV14
D gene: NA
CDR3 protein: CASSQEEVSTEAFF
CDR3 DNA: TGTGCCAGCAGCCAAGAGGAGGTTTCGACTGAAGCTTTCTTT

clone size: NA
J gene: TRBJ2-7
V gene: TRBV20-1
D gene: NA
CDR3 protein: CSARLSYEQYF
CDR3 DNA: TGCAGTGCTAGACTCTCCTACGAGCAGTACTTC